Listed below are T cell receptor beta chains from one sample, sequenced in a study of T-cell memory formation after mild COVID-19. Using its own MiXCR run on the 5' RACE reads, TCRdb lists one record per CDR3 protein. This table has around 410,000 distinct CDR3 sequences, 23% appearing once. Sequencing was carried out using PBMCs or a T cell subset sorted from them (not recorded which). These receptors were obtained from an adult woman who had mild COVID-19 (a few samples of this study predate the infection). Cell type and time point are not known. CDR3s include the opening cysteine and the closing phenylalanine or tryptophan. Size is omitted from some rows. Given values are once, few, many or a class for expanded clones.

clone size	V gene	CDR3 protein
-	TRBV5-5	CARSLQGSRDEQFF
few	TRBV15	CATSRGQGASDTQYF
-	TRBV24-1	CAITGSPNEKLFF
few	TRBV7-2	CASSSPGTSANEQFF
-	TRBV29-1	CSVNRGYEQYF
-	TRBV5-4	CASSPGLVSQNEQFF
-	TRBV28	CASRWGEGTEAFF
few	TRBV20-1	CSTRPGTTYEQYF
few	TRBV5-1	CASSPGQISGNTIYF
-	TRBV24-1	CATSAADRGPDNEQFF
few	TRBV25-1	CASSETQTKDRDIPYEQYF
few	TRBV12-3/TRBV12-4	CASSSRGLALYEQYF
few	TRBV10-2	CASSGESRHQHF
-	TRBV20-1	CSARDSGETSYEQYF
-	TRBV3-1	CASSPALTYEQYF
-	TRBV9	CASSARLEAFTDTQYF
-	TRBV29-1	CSVDRGRTGELFF
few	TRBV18	CASSPPTYRAGYGYTF
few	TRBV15	CATSRVVRGLNTGELFF
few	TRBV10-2	CASIAGQSYEQYF
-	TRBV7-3	CASSPQGWANTEAFF
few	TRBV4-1	CASSQDPAGGRETQYF
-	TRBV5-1	CASSTPGRIFTDTQYF
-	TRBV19	CASRDGRGGYGYTF
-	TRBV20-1	CSARATGEGETQYF
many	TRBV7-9	CASSFGRGPDTQYF
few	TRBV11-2	CASGGGTNTEAFF
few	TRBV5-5	CASSPGGFDTQYF
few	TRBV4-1	CASSQLDLLDYNEQFF
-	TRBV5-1	CASSFLAGITDTQYF
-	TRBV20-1	CSAEDREEGWDTEAFF
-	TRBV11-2	CASSLFGNQPQHF
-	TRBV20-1	CSATGLAGGNYEQYF
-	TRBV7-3	CASSLLLGDTQYF
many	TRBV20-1	CSARVAAAQETQYF
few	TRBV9	CASSARTSGGAYEQFF
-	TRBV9	CASSVGPSGANVLTF
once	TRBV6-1	CASSANLAGSTDTQYF
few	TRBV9	CASSPGAGRGEETQYF
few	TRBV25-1	CASSASEGAYSEQYF
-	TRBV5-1	CASSLDAGTVARRSEQYF
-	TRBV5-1	CASSGGQASSYEQYF
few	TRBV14	CASSQGRQTPYNEQFF
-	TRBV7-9	CASSPGTGASTEAFF
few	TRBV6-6	CASTWTSGNTIYF
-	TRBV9	CASSVTSGPYEQYF
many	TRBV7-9	CASSLTSGTYNEQFF